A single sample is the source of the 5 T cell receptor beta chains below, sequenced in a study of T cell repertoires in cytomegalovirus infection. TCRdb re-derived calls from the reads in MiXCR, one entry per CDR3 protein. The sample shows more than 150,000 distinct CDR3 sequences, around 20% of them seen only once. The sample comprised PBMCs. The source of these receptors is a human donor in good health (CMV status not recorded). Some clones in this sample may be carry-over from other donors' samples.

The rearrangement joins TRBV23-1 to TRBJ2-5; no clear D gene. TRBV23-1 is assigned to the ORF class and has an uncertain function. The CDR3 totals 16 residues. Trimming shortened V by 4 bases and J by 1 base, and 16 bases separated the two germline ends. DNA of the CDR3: TGCGCCAGCAGTCCGCATTCGAGGCATGTCCAAGAGACCCAGTACTTC. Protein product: CASSPHSRHVQETQYF.

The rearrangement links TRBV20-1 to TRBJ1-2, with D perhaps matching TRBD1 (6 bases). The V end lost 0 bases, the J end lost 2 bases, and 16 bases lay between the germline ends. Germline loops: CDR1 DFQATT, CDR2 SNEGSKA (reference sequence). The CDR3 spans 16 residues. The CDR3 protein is CSARDNPRQVNYGYTF. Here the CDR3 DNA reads TGCAGTGCTAGAGATAACCCGAGACAGGTGAACTATGGCTACACCTTC.

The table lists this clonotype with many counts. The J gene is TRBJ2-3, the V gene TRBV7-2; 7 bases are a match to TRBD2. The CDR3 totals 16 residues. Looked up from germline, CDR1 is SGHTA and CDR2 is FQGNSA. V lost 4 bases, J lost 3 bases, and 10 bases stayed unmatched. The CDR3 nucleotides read TGTGCCAGCAGCTACGGCGGGAGTTTCGGAACAGATACGCAGTATTTT. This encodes CASSYGGSFGTDTQYF.

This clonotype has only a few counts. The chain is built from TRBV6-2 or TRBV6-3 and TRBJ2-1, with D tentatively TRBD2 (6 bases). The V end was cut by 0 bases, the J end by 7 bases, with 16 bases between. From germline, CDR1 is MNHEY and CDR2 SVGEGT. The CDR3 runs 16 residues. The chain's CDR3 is CASSYSIGTSWNEQFF. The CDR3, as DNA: TGTGCCAGCAGTTACTCAATCGGGACTTCTTGGAATGAGCAGTTCTTC.

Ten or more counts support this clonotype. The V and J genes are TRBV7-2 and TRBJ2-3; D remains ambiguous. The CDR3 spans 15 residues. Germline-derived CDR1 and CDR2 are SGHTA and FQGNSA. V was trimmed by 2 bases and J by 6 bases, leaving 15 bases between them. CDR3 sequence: CASSLIASSRDTQYF. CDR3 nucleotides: TGTGCCAGCAGCTTAATCGCTTCATCTCGGGATACGCAGTATTTT.